The rows below give T cell receptor beta chains drawn from one sample of a study of radiation and T cells in renal cell carcinoma. Sequenced by immunoSEQ multiplex PCR; TCRdb stores in-frame clones only, minus some. The sample consists of under 55,000 clones, roughly 83% of them appearing once. The sample in question was blood, obtained from a patient whose treatment included radiotherapy and nephrectomy. The receptor source for this set is a woman aged 65 to 85 with renal cell carcinoma. CDR3s include the opening cysteine and the closing phenylalanine or tryptophan. Each record gives: J gene, V gene, D gene, CDR3 protein, CDR3 DNA. The D gene is left open where the match is weak.

J: TRBJ2-5
V: TRBV6-6
D: TRBD1
CDR3: CASGTGGRETQYF
DNA: TGTGCCAGCGGGACAGGGGGGAGGGAGACCCAGTACTTC

J: TRBJ1-1
V: TRBV5-5
D: .
CDR3: CASSLAGEKLGAFF
DNA: TGTGCCAGCAGCTTAGCAGGGGAGAAGTTAGGAGCTTTCTTT

J: TRBJ2-1
V: TRBV18
D: .
CDR3: CASSPSNSNEQFF
DNA: TGTGCCAGCTCACCGTCGAACAGCAATGAGCAGTTCTTC

J: TRBJ2-2
V: TRBV19
D: .
CDR3: CASKSPQTSGMAGELFF
DNA: TGTGCCAGTAAATCTCCCCAGACTAGTGGGATGGCCGGGGAGCTGTTTTTT

J: TRBJ2-7
V: TRBV6-5
D: TRBD1
CDR3: CASSPPGQGAYEQYF
DNA: TGTGCCAGCAGTCCGCCGGGACAGGGGGCCTACGAGCAGTACTTC

J: TRBJ1-4
V: TRBV7-9
D: TRBD1
CDR3: CASSLGGQVEKLFF
DNA: TGTGCCAGCAGCTTAGGTGGACAGGTCGAAAAACTGTTTTTT

J: TRBJ2-1
V: TRBV29-1
D: TRBD1
CDR3: CSVEGTGGFGSEQFF
DNA: TGCAGCGTTGAAGGGACAGGGGGCTTCGGTTCTGAGCAGTTCTTC

J: TRBJ1-4
V: TRBV19
D: TRBD1
CDR3: CASSGRGQPINEKLFF
DNA: TGTGCCAGTAGTGGGCGGGGACAGCCCATAAATGAAAAACTGTTTTTT

J: TRBJ2-4
V: TRBV5-6
D: .
CDR3: CASSLDRAQIKNIQYF
DNA: TGTGCCAGCAGCTTGGACAGGGCCCAAATAAAAAACATTCAGTACTTC

J: TRBJ2-6
V: TRBV5-8
D: .
CDR3: CASSFHQGSSGANVLTF
DNA: TGTGCCAGCAGCTTCCACCAGGGGTCCTCTGGGGCCAACGTCCTGACTTTC

J: TRBJ1-4
V: TRBV5-1
D: .
CDR3: CASSLEATGSHEKLFF
DNA: TGCGCCAGCAGCTTGGAAGCGACAGGATCGCATGAAAAACTGTTTTTT